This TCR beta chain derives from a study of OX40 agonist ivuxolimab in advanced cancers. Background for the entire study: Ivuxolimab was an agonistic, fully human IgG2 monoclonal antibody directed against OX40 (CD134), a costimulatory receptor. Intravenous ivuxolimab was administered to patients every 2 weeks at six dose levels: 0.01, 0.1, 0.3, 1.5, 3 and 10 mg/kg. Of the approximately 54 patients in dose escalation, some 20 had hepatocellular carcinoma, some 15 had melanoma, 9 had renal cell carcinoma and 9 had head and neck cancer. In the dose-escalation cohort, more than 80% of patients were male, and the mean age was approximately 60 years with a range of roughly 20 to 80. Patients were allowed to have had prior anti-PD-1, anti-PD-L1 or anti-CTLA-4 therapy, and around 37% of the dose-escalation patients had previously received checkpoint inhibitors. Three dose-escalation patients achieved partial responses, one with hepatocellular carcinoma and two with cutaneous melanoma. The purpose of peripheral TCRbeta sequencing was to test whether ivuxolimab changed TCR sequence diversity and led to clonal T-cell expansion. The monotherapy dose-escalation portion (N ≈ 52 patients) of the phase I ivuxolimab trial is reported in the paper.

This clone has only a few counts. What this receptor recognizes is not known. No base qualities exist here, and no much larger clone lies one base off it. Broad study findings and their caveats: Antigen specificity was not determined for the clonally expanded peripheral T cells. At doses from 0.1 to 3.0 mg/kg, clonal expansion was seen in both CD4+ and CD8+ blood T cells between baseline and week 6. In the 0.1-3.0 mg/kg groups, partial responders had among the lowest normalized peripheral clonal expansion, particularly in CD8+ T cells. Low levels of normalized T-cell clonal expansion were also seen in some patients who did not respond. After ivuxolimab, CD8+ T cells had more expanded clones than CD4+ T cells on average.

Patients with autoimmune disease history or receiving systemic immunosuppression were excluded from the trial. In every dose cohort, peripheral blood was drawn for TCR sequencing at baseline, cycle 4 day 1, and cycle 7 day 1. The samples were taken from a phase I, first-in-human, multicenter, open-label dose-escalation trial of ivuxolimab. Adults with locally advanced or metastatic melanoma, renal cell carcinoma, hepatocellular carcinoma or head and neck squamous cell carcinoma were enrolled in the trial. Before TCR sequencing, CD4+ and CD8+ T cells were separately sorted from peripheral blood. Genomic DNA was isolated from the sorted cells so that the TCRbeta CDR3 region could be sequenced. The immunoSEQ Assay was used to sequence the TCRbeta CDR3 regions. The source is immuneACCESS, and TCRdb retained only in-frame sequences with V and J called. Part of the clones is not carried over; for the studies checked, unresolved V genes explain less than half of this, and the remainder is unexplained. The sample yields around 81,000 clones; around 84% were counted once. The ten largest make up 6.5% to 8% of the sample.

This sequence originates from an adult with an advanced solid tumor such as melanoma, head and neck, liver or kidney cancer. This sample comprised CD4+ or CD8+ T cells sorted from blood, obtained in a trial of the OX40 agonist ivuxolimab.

The bases read TGTGCCAGCAGCTTACCGGGACGGTGGTACGAGCAGTACGTC. This translates into CASSLPGRWYEQYV. This receptor chain uses TRBV7-8 and TRBJ2-7; the D call could be TRBD1 or TRBD2, with each sharing 5 bases. From a lookup of the germline V gene, CDR1 and CDR2 are SGHVS and FQNEAQ. The CDR3 starts with the cysteine, ends with the valine, and has 14 residues. Of the read, only the CDR3 DNA is kept; its 42 bases are in frame from base 1. V drops 2 bases and J drops 4 bases, leaving 12 bases in between.